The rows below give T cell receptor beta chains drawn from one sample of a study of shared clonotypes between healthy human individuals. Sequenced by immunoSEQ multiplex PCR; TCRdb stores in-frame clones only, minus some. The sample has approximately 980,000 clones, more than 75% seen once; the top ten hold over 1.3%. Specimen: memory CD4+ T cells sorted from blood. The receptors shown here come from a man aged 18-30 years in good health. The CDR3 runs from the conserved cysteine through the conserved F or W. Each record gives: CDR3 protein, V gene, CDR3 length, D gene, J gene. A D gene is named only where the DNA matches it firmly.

CDR3: CASSPGMGVPYTDTQYF; V: TRBV5-6; length: 17; D: NA; J: TRBJ2-3
CDR3: CASSRGQGGTYEQYF; V: TRBV5-5; length: 15; D: TRBD1; J: TRBJ2-7
CDR3: CASRGPGVYGYTF; V: TRBV27; length: 13; D: NA; J: TRBJ1-2
CDR3: CASSLRGTAYGEQYF; V: TRBV5-1; length: 15; D: NA; J: TRBJ2-7
CDR3: CASSYSKGEDRYF; V: TRBV6-5; length: 13; D: NA; J: TRBJ2-7
CDR3: CASSVSGEGRELFF; V: TRBV18; length: 14; D: NA; J: TRBJ2-2
CDR3: CASSPKDRLLEGYTF; V: TRBV18; length: 15; D: NA; J: TRBJ1-2
CDR3: CAWSEGSDQPQHF; V: TRBV30; length: 13; D: NA; J: TRBJ1-5
CDR3: CASARRRGETQYF; V: TRBV6-5; length: 13; D: NA; J: TRBJ2-5
CDR3: CASSTGGTGGLGLLNTIYF; V: TRBV9; length: 19; D: TRBD1; J: TRBJ1-3
CDR3: CASREGFNEQFF; V: TRBV5-4; length: 12; D: NA; J: TRBJ2-1
CDR3: CASSLEGRANREAFF; V: TRBV5-1; length: 15; D: NA; J: TRBJ1-1
CDR3: CASTFGMGSPLHF; V: TRBV6-6; length: 13; D: NA; J: TRBJ1-6
CDR3: CATSRPTVRGDTQYF; V: TRBV15; length: 15; D: NA; J: TRBJ2-3
CDR3: CSATANSPLHF; V: TRBV20-1; length: 11; D: NA; J: TRBJ1-6
CDR3: CASSYSAGLNEKLFF; V: TRBV6-6; length: 15; D: NA; J: TRBJ1-4
CDR3: CASSSQGQGAKNIQYF; V: TRBV7-8; length: 16; D: TRBD1; J: TRBJ2-4
CDR3: CAAGPRTDTQYF; V: TRBV27; length: 12; D: NA; J: TRBJ2-3
CDR3: CASSGGGADTQYF; V: TRBV10-1; length: 13; D: NA; J: TRBJ2-3
CDR3: CASSSTEYTEAFF; V: TRBV5-6; length: 13; D: NA; J: TRBJ1-1
CDR3: CASSVGGTSNSPLHF; V: TRBV9; length: 15; D: NA; J: TRBJ1-6
CDR3: CASSQVIVGLAGGDNEQFF; V: TRBV4-1; length: 19; D: TRBD2; J: TRBJ2-1
CDR3: CASRTSKQETQYF; V: TRBV27; length: 13; D: TRBD2; J: TRBJ2-5
CDR3: CASSATGGFNQPQHF; V: TRBV9; length: 15; D: TRBD1; J: TRBJ1-5
CDR3: CAIKAGLAYNEQFF; V: TRBV10-3; length: 14; D: TRBD2; J: TRBJ2-1
CDR3: CASSEDVAFYEQYF; V: TRBV2; length: 14; D: NA; J: TRBJ2-7
CDR3: CASSLGGQGGYGYTF; V: TRBV7-8; length: 15; D: TRBD1; J: TRBJ1-2
CDR3: CASSLGGRGYNEQFF; V: TRBV7-2; length: 15; D: NA; J: TRBJ2-1
CDR3: CASSLKPRGYEQYF; V: TRBV5-4; length: 14; D: NA; J: TRBJ2-7
CDR3: CASSPLRGAHGYTF; V: TRBV7-6; length: 14; D: NA; J: TRBJ1-2
CDR3: CASSPQGFTDTQYF; V: TRBV2; length: 14; D: NA; J: TRBJ2-3
CDR3: CASSPPNGGSEAFF; V: TRBV18; length: 14; D: NA; J: TRBJ1-1
CDR3: CASSPSGQGFYEQYF; V: TRBV5-4; length: 15; D: TRBD1; J: TRBJ2-7
CDR3: CASTTGRSGNTIYF; V: TRBV2; length: 14; D: TRBD1; J: TRBJ1-3
CDR3: CASSLTAGQGEAFF; V: TRBV7-9; length: 14; D: TRBD1; J: TRBJ1-1
CDR3: CSALNEKLFF; V: TRBV20-1; length: 10; D: NA; J: TRBJ1-4
CDR3: CASSPPSGLREQYF; V: TRBV18; length: 14; D: NA; J: TRBJ2-7
CDR3: CASSLDGSSQETQYF; V: TRBV5-1; length: 15; D: NA; J: TRBJ2-5
CDR3: CASRLQENTEAFF; V: TRBV7-6; length: 13; D: NA; J: TRBJ1-1
CDR3: CASSEGGRDHEQYF; V: TRBV6-1; length: 14; D: NA; J: TRBJ2-7
CDR3: CASSLSGGVYYEQYF; V: TRBV7-8; length: 15; D: NA; J: TRBJ2-7
CDR3: CAAKTGDEQFF; V: TRBV28; length: 11; D: NA; J: TRBJ2-1
CDR3: CASSDGQARSSYEQYF; V: TRBV2; length: 16; D: NA; J: TRBJ2-7
CDR3: CATSRDRLAGGYEQYF; V: TRBV15; length: 16; D: TRBD2; J: TRBJ2-7
CDR3: CASSFTGASTDTQYF; V: TRBV5-4; length: 15; D: TRBD1; J: TRBJ2-3